The 18 T cell receptor beta chains presented below share a single source sample, sequenced in a study of shared T cell receptors in the human thymus. TCRdb keeps only in-frame clones here, not all; method: immunoSEQ multiplex PCR. There are some 640,000 clones in the sample; approximately 87% occur only once, and roughly 0.0089% lies in the top ten. The sample was also linked to a second study, of human thymus T cells.

Sequencing was performed on thymocytes. The receptors shown here come from a boy under two years old with a congenital heart defect.

The gene calls are TRBV9 and TRBJ1-4; D is undetermined. V lost 0 bases and J lost 4, with 7 bases in between. The length of the CDR3 is 14 residues. Per germline, CDR1 SGDLS and CDR2 YYNGEE. CDR3 sequence: CASSVGRNNEKLFF. Here the CDR3 DNA reads TGTGCCAGCAGCGTAGGTAGAAATAATGAAAAACTGTTTTTT.

The chain combines TRBV19 with TRBJ2-7; 9 nucleotides match TRBD1. Germline CDR1 reads LNHDA; CDR2 reads SQIVND (reference sequence). The CDR3 consists of 12 residues. J lost 2 bases, V lost 11 bases, and 4 bases had no gene match. The DNA of the CDR3 is TGTGCCTCGGGACAGGGTGCCTACGAGCAGTACTTC. Its translation: CASGQGAYEQYF.

The chain employs TRBV28 and TRBJ1-5; no definite D call. This CDR3 spans 12 amino acids. Germline CDR1 and CDR2: MDHEN and SYDVKM. V lost 9 bases to trimming and J lost 7 bases, with 13 bases between them. The CDR3 sequence is CASQALWQPQHF. For the CDR3, the DNA is TGTGCCAGTCAGGCCTTGTGGCAGCCCCAGCATTTT.

The V and J genes are TRBV9 and TRBJ2-7, with 11 bases identical to TRBD1. Germline trimming cut 3 bases from V and 6 bases from J; bases unmatched to any gene: 11. Germline V gene data show CDR1 as SGDLS and CDR2 as YYNGEE. The CDR3 length is 16 residues. The CDR3 DNA sequence: TGTGCCAGCAGCGCTCGGGACAGGGGGTCCTTAACCGAGCAGTACTTC. Its protein is CASSARDRGSLTEQYF.

The V call is TRBV21-1, the J call TRBJ2-7; TRBD1, as called in the table, went unchecked against the DNA. TRBV21-1 constitutes a pseudogene. CDR3 length: 16 residues. The CDR3 region has the DNA TGTGCCAGCAGCTCCCCCTGCCCAGGGTCCAAACGCGGGCAGTACTTC. This encodes CASSSPCPGSKRGQYF.

V usage is TRBV20-1 and J usage is TRBJ2-7; 7 bases agree with TRBD1. CDR3 length: 10 residues. In germline, CDR1 is DFQATT, CDR2 SNEGSKA (reference sequence). The V and J ends lost 6 bases and 4 bases, in that order; junction bases with no gene match: 0. CDR3 sequence (DNA): TGCAGTGCCAGGGGGTACGAGCAGTACTTC. It yields the protein CSARGYEQYF.

The rearrangement links TRBV25-1 to TRBJ1-1, with 7 bases identical to TRBD1. Germline assignment: CDR1 MGHDK and CDR2 SYGVNS. This CDR3 has 17 residues. V gave up 3 bases and J gave up 3 bases; unmatched junction bases: 13. The CDR3 spells CASSDSKGTVEDTEAFF. DNA for the CDR3: TGTGCCAGCAGTGATTCCAAGGGGACAGTGGAGGACACTGAAGCTTTCTTT.

This rearrangement joins TRBV28 to TRBJ1-1, with a possible D match to TRBD1 (5 bases). The germline V gene has CDR1 MDHEN and CDR2 SYDVKM. V lost 2 bases to trimming and J lost 1 base, with 17 bases between them. The CDR3 has 17 residues. CDR3 coding DNA: TGTGCCAGCAGTTTAGGGGTAGATCGCGGGGCGAACACTGAAGCTTTCTTT. It encodes CASSLGVDRGANTEAFF.

The chain has TRBV4-1 and TRBJ2-7, with TRBD2 matching over 7 bases. CDR3 size: 20 residues. V dropped 1 base and J dropped 0; count of bases not matched to a gene: 18. The germline gives CDR1 MGHRA, CDR2 YSYEKL. The CDR3 loop reads CASSQGKLVAGEDSSYEQYF. The DNA for the CDR3 is TGCGCCAGCAGCCAAGGCAAACTTGTAGCGGGCGAGGATAGCTCCTACGAGCAGTACTTC.

The chain recombines TRBV27 with TRBJ2-5; TRBD2 is a possible D gene (5 bases). V was trimmed by 6 bases and J by 4 bases, leaving 24 bases between them. In germline, CDR1 is MNHEY, CDR2 SMNVEV (reference sequence). The CDR3 contains 17 residues. The CDR3 sequence is CASSRSRTHVRAETQYF. CDR3 in DNA: TGTGCCAGCAGCCGATCACGGACTCATGTCCGGGCAGAGACCCAGTACTTC.

V is TRBV2 and J is TRBJ2-1, with TRBD2 identical over 11 bases. Looked up from germline, CDR1 is SNHLY and CDR2 is FYNNEI. The CDR3 has 15 residues. J was trimmed by 4 bases and V by 5 bases; bases with no gene match: 4. The CDR3 DNA follows: TGTGCCAGCAGTATGGGACTAGCGGTATACAATGAGCAGTTCTTC. This gives the protein CASSMGLAVYNEQFF.

This chain connects TRBV5-5 to TRBJ1-1, with 8 bases identical to TRBD1. CDR3 length: 15 amino acids. V gave up 1 base and J gave up 5 bases; unmatched junction bases: 7. Germline V gene data show CDR1 as SGHKS and CDR2 as YYEKEE (reference sequence). The DNA of the CDR3 is TGTGCCAGCAGCTTGTCAGGCAGGGGGCTTACTGAAGCTTTCTTT. It codes for CASSLSGRGLTEAFF.

V is TRBV27 and J is TRBJ2-7; possible D gene TRBD1, 6 bases. The V end was cut by 5 bases, the J end by 5 bases, with 19 bases between. The CDR3 totals 15 residues. Per the germline V gene, CDR1 is MNHEY and CDR2 is SMNVEV (reference sequence). CDR3: CASSPHHRVPNEQYF. CDR3 coding DNA: TGTGCCAGCAGTCCCCACCACAGGGTTCCCAACGAGCAGTACTTC.

The chain carries TRBV29-1 and TRBJ2-3, with a tentative D call TRBD1 (5 bases). The CDR3 length is 14 residues. Trimming pared 3 bases from V and 2 bases from J, leaving 12 bases between. Germline-derived CDR1 and CDR2 are SQVTM and ANQGSEA. The DNA for the CDR3 is TGCAGCGTTGATAACAGGAACTTCACAGATACGCAGTATTTT. Translation gives CSVDNRNFTDTQYF.

The J gene is TRBJ1-2, the V gene TRBV6-5, with 7 bases identical to TRBD1. The trim removed 5 bases at V and 5 bases at J, leaving 5 bases unmatched. From germline, CDR1 is MNHEY and CDR2 SVGAGI. This CDR3 spans 13 amino acids. The CDR3 bases are TGTGCCAGCAGTCAGGACAGGAGTTATGGCTACACCTTC. This translates into CASSQDRSYGYTF.

J is TRBJ1-2 and V is TRBV19; 8 bases are a match to TRBD1. The germline CDR1 and CDR2 sequences are LNHDA and SQIVND (reference sequence). V lost 6 bases, J lost 5 bases, and 11 bases stayed unmatched. This CDR3 has 15 amino acids. The CDR3 coding sequence is TGTGCCAGTAGCGCCAAAACCAGACAGGGGTATGGCTACACCTTC. Amino acid sequence: CASSAKTRQGYGYTF. Supplemented by reference TRBV19 and TRBJ1-2, the full variable domain reads DGGITQSPKYLFRKEGQNVTLSCEQNLNHDAMYWYRQDPGQGLRLIYYSQIVNDFQKGDIAEGYSVSREKKESFPLTVTSAQKNPTAFYLCASSAKTRQGYGYTFGSGTRLTVV.

This chain links TRBV5-1 with TRBJ2-2; 15 positions match TRBD2. V lost 4 bases to trimming and J lost 5 bases; unmatched junction nucleotides: 9. This CDR3 region has 18 residues. Looked up from germline, CDR1 is SGHRS and CDR2 is YFSETQ. The CDR3: CASSNPGLAGGATGELFF. The CDR3 DNA reads as TGCGCCAGCAGCAATCCGGGACTAGCGGGAGGTGCTACCGGGGAGCTGTTTTTT.

This clone was observed once. The gene calls are TRBV4-3 and TRBJ2-3, with 7 bases aligning to TRBD2. Germline V gives CDR1 LGHNA, CDR2 YSLEER. Trimming took 0 bases from V and 7 from J; bases not matched to a gene: 10. The CDR3 totals 16 residues. The CDR3 nucleotides are TGCGCCAGCAGCCAAGATCGGGGCGGGGGACTGCATACGCAGTATTTT. Translated, it gives CASSQDRGGGLHTQYF.